This T cell receptor beta chain originates from a study of Graves' ophthalmopathy and Graves' hyperthyroidism. The CDR3 runs to 17 residues. CDR1 SEHNR and CDR2 FQNEAQ come from the germline V gene (reference sequence). V was pared by 1 base and J by 2 bases, with 6 bases of the junction left unmatched. This clonotype turned up a few times. RNA transcripts provided the template for amplifying TCR beta CDR3 regions. After a first-round RT-PCR with HTBI primers, a second-round multiplex PCR was run. TCRdb re-derived calls from the multiplex PCR reads in MiXCR, one entry per CDR3 protein. The table has around 1.1 million distinct CDR3 sequences, about 36% seen once.

Sequencing was carried out using peripheral blood or thyroid tissue (not recorded which). The clonotype was recovered from an adult man with Graves' hyperthyroidism. The rearrangement uses TRBV7-9 and TRBJ2-3; 10 bases line up with TRBD2. The DNA of the CDR3 is TGTGCCAGCAGCTTAGGCGCTAGCGGGGGCCTCACAGATACGCAGTATTTT. Its translation: CASSLGASGGLTDTQYF.